This T cell receptor beta chain was sequenced in a study of blood T cell repertoires in COVID-19 (TCRdb year 2020). For context, the study as a whole: Samples covering the acute and convalescent phases of COVID-19 were provided by collaborators in the United States, Italy and Spain. The prospective study material was composed of cDNA or gDNA derived from T cells, B-cell-depleted T cells, or PBMCs. Subjects who had been exposed to COVID-19, were actively infected with it, or had recovered from it provided the deeply sampled blood TCRbeta repertoires that made up the dataset. The repertoires were released in a freely available public database meant as a resource for research on the immune response to SARS-CoV-2. Samples were obtained from the ongoing ImmuneRACE study (first 160 participants) and from 1,254 subjects provided by 6 global collaborators. Sample metadata almost always included a de-identified subject ID, COVID-19 status, age in years and sex. Where available, HLA class I and class II types were obtained from metadata supplied by the sample provider rather than from assay-based typing.

V lost 4 bases and J lost 2 bases, and the count of bases not matched to a germline gene is 4. CDR1 and CDR2 were assigned from the germline V gene (reference sequence) as LNHDA and SQIVND. Counted from cysteine to phenylalanine, this CDR3 has 15 amino acids. Only CDR3 DNA is held: 45 bases, read in frame from base 1. Another Seattle source contributed samples from volunteer blood donors who had recovered from COVID-19. Each collaborating institution followed its own protocols to collect whole blood in K2EDTA tubes. Collaborator samples were shipped for TCRbeta analysis as frozen whole blood, isolated PBMCs, or DNA extracted from either sample type. TCRbeta CDR3 regions were amplified from genomic DNA by means of the immunoSEQ Assay, a bias-controlled multiplex PCR. The published analysis was carried out like this. Within the assay, amplification of reference gene primers was used to estimate how many nucleated cells each sample contained. To quantify the absolute abundance of each unique TCRbeta CDR3 rearrangement, sequence reads were collapsed and filtered. For each sample, productive Simpson clonality was calculated as the square root of Simpson's diversity index across productive rearrangements. This is the immuneACCESS table as TCRdb keeps it, with only in-frame sequences that have V and J called. A part of the clones is gone; compared with another copy, unresolved V genes explain less than half, and the rest is unexplained. From that table come the V and J calls and clone size; the DNA was used to work out D and trimming. The sample table shows about 150,000 clones, and more than 75% are seen once. 11% of the sample comes from the top ten.

The research as a whole found: How much clinical and demographic metadata was included differed by source and by participant, and the metadata was provided uncurated.

As to this clone: Its binding antigen is unknown. Base qualities are not recorded, but no much larger clone differs from it by a single base.

This clonotype was sampled from a man aged 55 to 69 who had recovered from COVID-19. Sequencing input: peripheral blood. The chain is encoded by TRBV19 joined to TRBJ1-5, with TRBD1 matching 8 junction bases. CDR3 loop: CASSTHRGGNQPQHF. In nucleotide form, the sequence is TGTGCCAGTAGTACCCACAGGGGGGGCAATCAGCCCCAGCATTTT.